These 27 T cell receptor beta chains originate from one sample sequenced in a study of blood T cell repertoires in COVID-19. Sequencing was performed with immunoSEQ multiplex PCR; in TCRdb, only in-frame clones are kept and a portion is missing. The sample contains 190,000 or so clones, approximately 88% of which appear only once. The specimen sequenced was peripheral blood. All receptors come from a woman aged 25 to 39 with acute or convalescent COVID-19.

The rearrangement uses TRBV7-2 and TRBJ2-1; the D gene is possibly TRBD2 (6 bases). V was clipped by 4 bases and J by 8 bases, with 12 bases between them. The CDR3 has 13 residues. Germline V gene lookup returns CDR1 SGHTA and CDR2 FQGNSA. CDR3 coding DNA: TGTGCCAGCAGCTCCGGACTATCGGATGAGCAGTTCTTC. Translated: CASSSGLSDEQFF.

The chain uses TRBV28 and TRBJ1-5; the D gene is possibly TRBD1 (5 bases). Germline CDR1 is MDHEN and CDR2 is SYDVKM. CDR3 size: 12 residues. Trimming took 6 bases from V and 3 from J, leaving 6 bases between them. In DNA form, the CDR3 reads TGTGCCAGCAGGGACAACAATCAGCCCCAGCATTTT. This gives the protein CASRDNNQPQHF. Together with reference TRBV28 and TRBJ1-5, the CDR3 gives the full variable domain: DVKVTQSSRYLVKRTGEKVFLECVQDMDHENMFWYRQDPGLGLRLIYFSYDVKMKEKGDIPEGYSVSREKKERFSLILESASTNQTSMYLCASRDNNQPQHFGDGTRLSIL.

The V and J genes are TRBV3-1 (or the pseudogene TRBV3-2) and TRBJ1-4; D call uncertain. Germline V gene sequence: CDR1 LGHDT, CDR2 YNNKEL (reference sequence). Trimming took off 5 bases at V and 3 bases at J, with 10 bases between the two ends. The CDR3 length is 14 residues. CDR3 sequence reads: CASSWTIANEKLFF. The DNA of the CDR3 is TGTGCCAGCAGCTGGACTATCGCTAATGAAAAACTGTTTTTT.

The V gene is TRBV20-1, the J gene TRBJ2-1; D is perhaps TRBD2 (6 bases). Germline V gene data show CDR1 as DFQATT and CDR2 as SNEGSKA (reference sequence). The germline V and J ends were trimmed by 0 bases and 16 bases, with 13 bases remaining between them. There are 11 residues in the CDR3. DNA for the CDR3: TGCAGTGCTAGAGAACGACTAGAAGGATTCTTC. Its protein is CSARERLEGFF.

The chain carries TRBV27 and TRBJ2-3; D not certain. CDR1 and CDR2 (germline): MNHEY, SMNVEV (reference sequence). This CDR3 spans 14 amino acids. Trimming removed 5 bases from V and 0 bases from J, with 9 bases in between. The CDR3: CASSPGFSTDTQYF. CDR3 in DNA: TGTGCCAGCAGTCCCGGGTTCAGCACAGATACGCAGTATTTT.

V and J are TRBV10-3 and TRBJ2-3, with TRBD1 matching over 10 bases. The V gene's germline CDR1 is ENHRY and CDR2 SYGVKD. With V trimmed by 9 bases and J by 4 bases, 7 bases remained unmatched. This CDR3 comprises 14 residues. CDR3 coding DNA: TGTGCCATGAGACCGGGACAGGGGTCAGATACGCAGTATTTT. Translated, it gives CAMRPGQGSDTQYF.

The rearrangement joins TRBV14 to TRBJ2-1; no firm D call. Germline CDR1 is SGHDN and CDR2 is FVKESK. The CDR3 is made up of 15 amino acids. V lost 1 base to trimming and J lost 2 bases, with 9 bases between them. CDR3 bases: TGTGCCAGCAGCCAAGGGAGAACGGCCTACAATGAGCAGTTCTTC. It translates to CASSQGRTAYNEQFF.

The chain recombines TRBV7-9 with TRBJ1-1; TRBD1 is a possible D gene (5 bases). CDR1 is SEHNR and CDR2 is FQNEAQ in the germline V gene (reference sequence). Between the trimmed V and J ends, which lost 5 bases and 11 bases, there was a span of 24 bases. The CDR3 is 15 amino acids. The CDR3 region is CASSPPDSLHVLAFF. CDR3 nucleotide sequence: TGTGCCAGCAGCCCCCCCGACAGCCTTCACGTGCTTGCTTTCTTT.

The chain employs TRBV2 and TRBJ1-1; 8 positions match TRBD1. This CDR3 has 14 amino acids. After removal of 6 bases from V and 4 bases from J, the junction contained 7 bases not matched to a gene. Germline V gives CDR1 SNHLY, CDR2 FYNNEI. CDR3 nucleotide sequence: TGTGCCAGCAGGCCCCAGGGGGCGAGCACTGAAGCTTTCTTT. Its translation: CASRPQGASTEAFF.

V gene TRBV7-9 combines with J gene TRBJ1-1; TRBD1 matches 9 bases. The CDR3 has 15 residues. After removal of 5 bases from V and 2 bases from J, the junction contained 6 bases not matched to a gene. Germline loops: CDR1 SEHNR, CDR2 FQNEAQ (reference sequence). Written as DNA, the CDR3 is TGTGCCAGCAGCCCCTGGGACAGGGACAACACTGAAGCTTTCTTT. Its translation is CASSPWDRDNTEAFF.

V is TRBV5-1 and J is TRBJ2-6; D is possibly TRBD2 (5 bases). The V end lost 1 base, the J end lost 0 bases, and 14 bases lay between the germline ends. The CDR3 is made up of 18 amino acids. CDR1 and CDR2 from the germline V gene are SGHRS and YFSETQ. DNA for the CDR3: TGCGCCAGCAGCTTGACCCGGACTTCCAGCTCTGGGGCCAACGTCCTGACTTTC. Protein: CASSLTRTSSSGANVLTF.

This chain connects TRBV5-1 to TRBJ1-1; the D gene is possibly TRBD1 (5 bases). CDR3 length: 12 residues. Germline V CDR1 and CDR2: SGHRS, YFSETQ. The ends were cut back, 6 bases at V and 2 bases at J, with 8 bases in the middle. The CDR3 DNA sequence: TGCGCCAGCAAGGGGTTTAACACTGAAGCTTTCTTT. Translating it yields CASKGFNTEAFF.

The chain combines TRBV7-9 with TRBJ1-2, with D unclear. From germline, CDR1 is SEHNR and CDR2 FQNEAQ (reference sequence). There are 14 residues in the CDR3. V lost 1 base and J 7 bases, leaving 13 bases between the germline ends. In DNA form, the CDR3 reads TGTGCCAGCAGCTTAGTTGGAGGCGAGGGTGGCTACACCTTC. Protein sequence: CASSLVGGEGGYTF.

The CDR3 sequence: CAGGLAGVEQFF. CDR3 bases: TGTGCCGGAGGACTAGCGGGAGTGGAGCAGTTCTTC. The chain joins TRBV2 to TRBJ2-1; the match to TRBD2 covers 13 bases. CDR1 and CDR2 from the germline V gene are SNHLY and FYNNEI. This CDR3 spans 12 amino acids. V trimming: 11 bases; J trimming: 10 bases; junction bases outside the gene matches: 5. The full variable domain, rest sourced from reference TRBV2 and TRBJ2-1, is EPEVTQTPSHQVTQMGQEVILRCVPISNHLYFYWYRQILGQKVEFLVSFYNNEISEKSEIFDDQFSVERPDGSNFTLKIRSTKLEDSAMYFCAGGLAGVEQFFGPGTRLTVL.

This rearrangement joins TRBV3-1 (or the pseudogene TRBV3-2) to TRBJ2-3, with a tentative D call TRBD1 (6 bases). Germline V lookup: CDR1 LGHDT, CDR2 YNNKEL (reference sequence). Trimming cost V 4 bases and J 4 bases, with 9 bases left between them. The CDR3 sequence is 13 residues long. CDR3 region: CASSLQGPDTQYF. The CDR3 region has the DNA TGTGCCAGCAGCCTTCAGGGGCCAGATACGCAGTATTTT.

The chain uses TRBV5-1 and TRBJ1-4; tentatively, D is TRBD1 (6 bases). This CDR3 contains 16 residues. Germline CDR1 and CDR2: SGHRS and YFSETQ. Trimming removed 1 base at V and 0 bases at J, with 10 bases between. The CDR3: CASSLSGQTTNEKLFF. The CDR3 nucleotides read TGCGCCAGCAGCTTGAGCGGACAGACAACTAATGAAAAACTGTTTTTT.

CDR3 amino acids: CASKRGQDQYPQHF. The CDR3 nucleotides read TGTGCCAGCAAGCGAGGGCAGGATCAATATCCCCAGCATTTT. The V and J genes are TRBV6-6 and TRBJ1-5; D remains ambiguous. CDR3 size: 14 residues. V lost 7 bases to trimming and J lost 10 bases, with 20 bases between them. The germline gives CDR1 MNHNY, CDR2 SVGAGI (reference sequence).

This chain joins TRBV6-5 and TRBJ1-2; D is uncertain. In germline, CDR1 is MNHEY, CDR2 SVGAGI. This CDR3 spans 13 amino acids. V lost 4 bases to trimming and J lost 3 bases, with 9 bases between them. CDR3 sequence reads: CASSFTVDYGYTF. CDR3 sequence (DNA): TGTGCCAGCAGTTTTACTGTAGACTATGGCTACACCTTC.

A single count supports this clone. CDR3 protein: CASIHQGNTEAFF. In nucleotides, the CDR3 is TGTGCCAGTATACATCAGGGGAATACTGAAGCTTTCTTT. J is TRBJ1-1 and V is TRBV19; D might be TRBD1 (6 bases). The V end was cut by 7 bases, the J end by 5 bases, with 14 bases between. CDR1 and CDR2 (germline): LNHDA, SQIVND (reference sequence). CDR3 length: 13 amino acids.

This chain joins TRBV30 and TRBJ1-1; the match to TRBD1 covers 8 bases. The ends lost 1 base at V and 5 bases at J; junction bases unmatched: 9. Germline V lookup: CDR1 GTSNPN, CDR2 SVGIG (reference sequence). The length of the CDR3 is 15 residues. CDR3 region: CAWSALDRDMTEAFF. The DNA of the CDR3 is TGTGCCTGGAGTGCCCTGGACAGGGACATGACTGAAGCTTTCTTT.

The CDR3 sequence is CASSPGESSPLHF. The CDR3 coding sequence is TGCGCCAGCAGCCCGGGTGAGTCTTCACCCCTCCACTTT. The gene calls are TRBV4-1 and TRBJ1-6; D remains ambiguous. The CDR3 has 13 amino acids. Per germline, CDR1 MGHRA and CDR2 YSYEKL. V lost 4 bases and J lost 9, with 10 bases in between.

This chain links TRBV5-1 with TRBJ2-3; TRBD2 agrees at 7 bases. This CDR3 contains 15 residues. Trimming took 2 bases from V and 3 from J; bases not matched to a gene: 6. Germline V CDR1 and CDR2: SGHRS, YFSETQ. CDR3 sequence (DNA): TGCGCCAGCAGCTTTGCCGGACTAGGAACAGATACGCAGTATTTT. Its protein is CASSFAGLGTDTQYF.

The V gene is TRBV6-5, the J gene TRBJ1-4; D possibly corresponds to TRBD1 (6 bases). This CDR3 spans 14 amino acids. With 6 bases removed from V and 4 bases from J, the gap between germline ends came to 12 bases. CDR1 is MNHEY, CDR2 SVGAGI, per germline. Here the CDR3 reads CASSMTGLNEKLFF. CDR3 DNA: TGTGCCAGCAGCATGACAGGACTTAATGAAAAACTGTTTTTT.

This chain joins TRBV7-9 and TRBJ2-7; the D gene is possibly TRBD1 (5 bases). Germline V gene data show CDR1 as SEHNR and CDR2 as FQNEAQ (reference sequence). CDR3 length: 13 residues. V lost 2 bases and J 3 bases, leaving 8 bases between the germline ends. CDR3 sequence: CASSLQDNYEQYF. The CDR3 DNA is TGTGCCAGCAGCTTACAGGACAACTACGAGCAGTACTTC. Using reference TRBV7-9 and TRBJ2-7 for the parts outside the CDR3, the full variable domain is DTGVSQNPRHKITKRGQNVTFRCDPISEHNRLYWYRQTLGQGPEFLTYFQNEAQLEKSRLLSDRFSAERPKGSFSTLEIQRTEQGDSAMYLCASSLQDNYEQYFGPGTRLTVT.

This CDR3 is CASKDPNGSGELFF. As DNA, the CDR3 is TGTGCCAGCAAGGACCCTAACGGGAGCGGGGAGCTGTTTTTT. This rearrangement joins TRBV6-1 to TRBJ2-2, with D possibly TRBD2 on 6 matching bases. CDR3 size: 14 residues. Germline CDR1 is MNHNS and CDR2 is SASEGT. V was shortened by 7 bases and J by 7 bases, with 16 bases between the two germline ends.

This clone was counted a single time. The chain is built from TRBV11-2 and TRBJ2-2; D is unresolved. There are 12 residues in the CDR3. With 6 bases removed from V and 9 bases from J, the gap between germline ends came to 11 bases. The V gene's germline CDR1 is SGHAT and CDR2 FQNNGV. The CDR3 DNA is TGTGCCAGCAGACCGGTCTTGCGGGAGCTGTTTTTT. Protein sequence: CASRPVLRELFF. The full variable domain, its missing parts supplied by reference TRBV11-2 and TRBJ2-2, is EAGVAQSPRYKIIEKRQSVAFWCNPISGHATLYWYQQILGQGPKLLIQFQNNGVVDDSQLPKDRFSAERLKGVDSTLKIQPAKLEDSAVYLCASRPVLRELFFGEGSRLTVL.

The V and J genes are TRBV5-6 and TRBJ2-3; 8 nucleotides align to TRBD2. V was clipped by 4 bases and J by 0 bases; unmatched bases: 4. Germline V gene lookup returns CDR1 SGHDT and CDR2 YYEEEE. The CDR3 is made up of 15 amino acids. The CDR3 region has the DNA TGTGCCAGCAGCGCCACTAGCGGAAGCACAGATACGCAGTATTTT. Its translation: CASSATSGSTDTQYF.